These 3 T cell receptor beta chains share one sample of origin, sequenced in a study of blood T cell repertoires in COVID-19 (dated by TCRdb to the early 2020s). Library prep was done by the immunoSEQ multiplex PCR assay. The clones in this table, taken by TCRdb from immuneACCESS, are in-frame only. Not every clone is retained; where verified, under half of the shortfall comes from an unresolved V gene, and the cause of the rest is unknown. This sample lists some 150,000 clones; roughly 83% were detected once. The ten largest make up approximately 9.1% of the sample. Sequenced sample: PBMCs or T cells enriched from blood (not recorded which). The source is a man in his forties or fifties who had recovered from COVID-19.

V gene TRBV7-8 combines with J gene TRBJ2-1; TRBD2 agrees at 12 bases. This CDR3 region has 16 residues. With V trimmed by 5 bases and J by 4 bases, 6 bases remained unmatched. CDR1 SGHVS and CDR2 FQNEAQ come from the germline V gene. The CDR3 DNA is TGTGCCAGCAGCCCTAACCTAGCGGGGGGGTACAATGAGCAGTTCTTC. Amino acid sequence: CASSPNLAGGYNEQFF.

This chain connects TRBV11-2 to TRBJ2-5, with TRBD2 matching 9 bases. Looked up from germline, CDR1 is SGHAT and CDR2 is FQNNGV. The CDR3 covers 16 residues. Trimming cost V 1 base and J 4 bases; bases outside gene matches: 7. The CDR3 coding sequence is TGTGCCAGCAGCTTAGGTCGAGCGGGGGGTATAGAGACCCAGTACTTC. It translates to CASSLGRAGGIETQYF.

The rearrangement joins TRBV10-1 to TRBJ2-5; D is perhaps TRBD1 (5 bases). Germline CDR1 is WNHNN and CDR2 is SYGVQD (reference sequence). Between the trimmed V and J ends, which lost 3 bases and 3 bases, there was a span of 11 bases. CDR3 size: 14 residues. The chain's CDR3 is CASSDPREKETQYF. For the CDR3, the DNA is TGCGCCAGCAGTGACCCCAGGGAAAAAGAGACCCAGTACTTC.